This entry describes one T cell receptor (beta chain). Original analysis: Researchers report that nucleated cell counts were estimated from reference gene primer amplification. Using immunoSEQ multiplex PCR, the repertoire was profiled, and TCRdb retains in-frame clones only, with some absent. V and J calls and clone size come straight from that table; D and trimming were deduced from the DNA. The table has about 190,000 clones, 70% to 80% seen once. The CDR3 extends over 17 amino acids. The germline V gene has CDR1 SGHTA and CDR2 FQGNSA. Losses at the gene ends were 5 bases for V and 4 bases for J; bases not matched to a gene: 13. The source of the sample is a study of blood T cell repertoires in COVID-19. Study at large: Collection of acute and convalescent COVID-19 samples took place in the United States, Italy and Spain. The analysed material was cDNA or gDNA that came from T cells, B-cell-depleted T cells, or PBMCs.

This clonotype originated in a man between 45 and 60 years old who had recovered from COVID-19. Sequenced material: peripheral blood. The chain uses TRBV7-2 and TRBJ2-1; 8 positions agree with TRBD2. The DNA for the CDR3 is TGTGCCAGCAGCCGTTTAACCCGACTAGCGCCGTACAATGAGCAGTTCTTC. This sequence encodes CASSRLTRLAPYNEQFF.